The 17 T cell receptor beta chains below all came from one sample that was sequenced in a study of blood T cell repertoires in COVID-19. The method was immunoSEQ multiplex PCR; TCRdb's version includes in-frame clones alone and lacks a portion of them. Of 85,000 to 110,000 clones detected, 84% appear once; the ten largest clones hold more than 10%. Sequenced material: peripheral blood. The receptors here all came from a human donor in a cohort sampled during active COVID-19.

CDR3 in amino acids: CASSVKRGGISDTQYF. The CDR3 DNA follows: TGTGCCAGTAGTGTCAAGCGGGGGGGCATATCAGATACGCAGTATTTT. This chain uses TRBV19 with TRBJ2-3; TRBD2 matches 10 bases. Unmatched junction bases numbered 9, after V lost 5 bases and J lost 4 bases. Germline CDR1 is LNHDA and CDR2 is SQIVND (reference sequence). This CDR3 is 16 amino acids long.

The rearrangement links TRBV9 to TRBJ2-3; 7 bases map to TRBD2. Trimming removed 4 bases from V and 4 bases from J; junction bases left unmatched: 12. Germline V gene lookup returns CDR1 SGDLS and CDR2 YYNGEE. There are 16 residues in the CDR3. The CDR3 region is CASSPGGWRGSDTQYF. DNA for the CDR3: TGTGCCAGCAGCCCCGGGGGGTGGAGGGGATCAGATACGCAGTATTTT.

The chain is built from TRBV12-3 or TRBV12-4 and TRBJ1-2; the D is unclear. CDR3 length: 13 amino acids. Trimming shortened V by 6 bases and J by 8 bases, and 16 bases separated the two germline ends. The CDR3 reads CASRPGPEVGYTF. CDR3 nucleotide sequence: TGTGCCAGCAGACCCGGGCCGGAGGTGGGCTACACCTTC.

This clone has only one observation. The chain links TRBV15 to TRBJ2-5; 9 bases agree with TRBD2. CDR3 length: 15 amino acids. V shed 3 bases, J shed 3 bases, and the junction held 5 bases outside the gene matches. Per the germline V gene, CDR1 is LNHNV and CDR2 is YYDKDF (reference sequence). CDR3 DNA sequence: TGTGCCACCAGCAGTAGCGGGGGTCCGAAAGAGACCCAGTACTTC. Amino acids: CATSSSGGPKETQYF.

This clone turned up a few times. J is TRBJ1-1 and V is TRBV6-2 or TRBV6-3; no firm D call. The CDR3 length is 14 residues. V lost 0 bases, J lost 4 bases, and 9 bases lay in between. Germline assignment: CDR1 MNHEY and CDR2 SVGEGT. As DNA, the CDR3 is TGTGCCAGCAGTTACTCACTACCCGGCACTGAAGCTTTCTTT. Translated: CASSYSLPGTEAFF.

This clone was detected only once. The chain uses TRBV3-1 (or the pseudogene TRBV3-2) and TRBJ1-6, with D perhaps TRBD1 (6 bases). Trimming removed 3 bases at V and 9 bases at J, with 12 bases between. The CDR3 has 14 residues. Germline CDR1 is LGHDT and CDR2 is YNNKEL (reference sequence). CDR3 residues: CASSQRGRGSPLHF. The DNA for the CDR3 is TGTGCCAGCAGCCAGCGAGGCAGGGGTTCACCCCTCCACTTT.

The CDR3 DNA follows: TGCGCCAGCAGCTTGGCGATAGCGGGTGCGGGTTACGAGCAGTACTTC. As protein: CASSLAIAGAGYEQYF. The V gene is TRBV5-1, the J gene TRBJ2-7, with TRBD2 identical over 7 bases. Germline lookup yields CDR1 SGHRS and CDR2 YFSETQ. Trimming cost V 0 bases and J 4 bases; bases outside gene matches: 10. The CDR3 is made up of 16 amino acids.

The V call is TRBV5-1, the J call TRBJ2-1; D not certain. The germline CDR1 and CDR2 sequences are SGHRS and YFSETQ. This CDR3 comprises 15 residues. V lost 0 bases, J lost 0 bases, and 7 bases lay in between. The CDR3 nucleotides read TGCGCCAGCAGCTTGGAGTCAGACTCCTACAATGAGCAGTTCTTC. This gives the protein CASSLESDSYNEQFF.

The CDR3 DNA sequence: TGTGCCAGCTCACCACAATTTGCAGCCGATCGACTGGTTGGTGGCTACACCTTC. This codes for CASSPQFAADRLVGGYTF. The chain uses TRBV18 and TRBJ1-2; D gene uncertain. Germline V gene data show CDR1 as KGHSH and CDR2 as LQKENI. The CDR3 is made up of 18 amino acids. Trimming took off 1 base at V and 7 bases at J, with 25 bases between the two ends.

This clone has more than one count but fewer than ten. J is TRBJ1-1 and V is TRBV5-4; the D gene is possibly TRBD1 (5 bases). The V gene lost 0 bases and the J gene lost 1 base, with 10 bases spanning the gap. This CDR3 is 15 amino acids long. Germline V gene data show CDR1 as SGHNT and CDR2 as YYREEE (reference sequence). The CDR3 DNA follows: TGTGCCAGCAGCTTGGTAGGGGCAGCGAACACTGAAGCTTTCTTT. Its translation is CASSLVGAANTEAFF. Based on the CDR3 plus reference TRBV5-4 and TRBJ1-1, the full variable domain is ETGVTQSPTHLIKTRGQQVTLRCSSQSGHNTVSWYQQALGQGPQFIFQYYREEENGRGNFPPRFSGLQFPNYSSELNVNALELDDSALYLCASSLVGAANTEAFFGQGTRLTVV.

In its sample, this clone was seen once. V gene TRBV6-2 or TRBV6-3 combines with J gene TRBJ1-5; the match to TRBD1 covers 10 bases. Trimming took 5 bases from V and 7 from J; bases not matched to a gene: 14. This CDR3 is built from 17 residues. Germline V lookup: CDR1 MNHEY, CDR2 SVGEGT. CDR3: CASSLPPTGTGDQPQHF. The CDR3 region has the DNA TGTGCCAGCAGTCTCCCACCAACCGGGACAGGGGACCAGCCCCAGCATTTT.

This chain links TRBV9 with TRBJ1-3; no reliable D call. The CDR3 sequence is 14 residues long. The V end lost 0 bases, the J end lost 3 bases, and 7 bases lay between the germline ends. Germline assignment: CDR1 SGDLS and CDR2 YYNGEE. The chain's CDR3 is CASSVVSSGNTIYF. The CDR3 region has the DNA TGTGCCAGCAGCGTAGTGAGTAGTGGAAACACCATATATTTT.

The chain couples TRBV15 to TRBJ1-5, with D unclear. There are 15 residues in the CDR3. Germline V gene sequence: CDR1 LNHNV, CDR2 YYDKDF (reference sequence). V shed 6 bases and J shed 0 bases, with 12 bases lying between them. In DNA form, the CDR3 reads TGTGCCACCAGGACTGGAGGCTTTAGCAATCAGCCCCAGCATTTT. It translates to CATRTGGFSNQPQHF.

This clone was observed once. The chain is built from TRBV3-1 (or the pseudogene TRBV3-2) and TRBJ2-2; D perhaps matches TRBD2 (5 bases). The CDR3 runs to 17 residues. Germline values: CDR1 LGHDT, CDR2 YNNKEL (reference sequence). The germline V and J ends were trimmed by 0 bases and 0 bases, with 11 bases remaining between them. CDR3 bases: TGTGCCAGCAGCCAAGATTGGGCGGGTACGAACACCGGGGAGCTGTTTTTT. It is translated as CASSQDWAGTNTGELFF.

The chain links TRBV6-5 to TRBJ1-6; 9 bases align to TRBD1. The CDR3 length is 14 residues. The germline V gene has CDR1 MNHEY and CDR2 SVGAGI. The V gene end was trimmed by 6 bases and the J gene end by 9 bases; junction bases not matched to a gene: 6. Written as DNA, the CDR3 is TGTGCCAGCAGAGGGACAGGGCGTGTTTCACCCCTCCACTTT. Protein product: CASRGTGRVSPLHF.

The CDR3 bases are TGTGCCAGCAGCACCGGAGGGACTAGGGATGAGCAGTTCTTC. Protein: CASSTGGTRDEQFF. The chain links TRBV5-4 to TRBJ2-1; 8 bases are shared with TRBD2. This CDR3 contains 14 residues. CDR1 and CDR2 (germline): SGHNT, YYREEE (reference sequence). V shed 4 bases, J shed 8 bases, and the junction held 8 bases outside the gene matches.

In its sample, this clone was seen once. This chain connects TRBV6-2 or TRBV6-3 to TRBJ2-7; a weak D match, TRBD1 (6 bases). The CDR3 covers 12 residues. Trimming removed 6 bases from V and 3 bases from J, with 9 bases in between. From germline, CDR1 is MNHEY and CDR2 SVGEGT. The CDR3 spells CASSLQGYEQYF. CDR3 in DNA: TGTGCCAGCAGCCTACAGGGCTACGAGCAGTACTTC.